Below are 23 T cell receptor beta chains sequenced from a single sample in a study of CXCR3-negative and CXCR3-positive naive CD8 T cells. The TRB cDNA libraries were prepared by 5' RACE with UMI labels. Each CDR3 protein gets one entry in TCRdb, which reprocessed the 5' RACE reads and gives no DNA. The sample's table shows 100,000 or so distinct CDR3 sequences. Specimen: naive CXCR3- CD8+ T cells from blood. Subset specified: CD45RO-CCR7+CD27+CD95- naive CD8+ T cells lacking CXCR3 (TNR3-). All receptors come from a human donor in good health. Some clones in this sample may be carry-over from other donors' samples.

V usage is TRBV7-8 and J usage is TRBJ2-4; the D call from TCRdb, TRBD1, cannot be confirmed without DNA. This CDR3 has 17 residues. Germline CDR1 SGHVS, CDR2 FQNEAQ. This chain's CDR3 is CASSLVVQSLAKNIQYF. The full variable domain, in which reference TRBV7-8 and TRBJ2-4 provide the parts outside the CDR3, is GAGVSQSPRYKVAKRGQDVALRCDPISGHVSLFWYQQALGQGPEFLTYFQNEAQLDKSGLPSDRFFAERPEGSVSTLKIQRTQQEDSAVYLCASSLVVQSLAKNIQYFGAGTRLSVL.

The V gene is TRBV28, the J gene TRBJ2-5; TCRdb proposes TRBD2, but this gene call is untestable without DNA. This CDR3 spans 17 amino acids. Germline CDR1 reads MDHEN; CDR2 reads SYDVKM. The CDR3 is CASSLPPPGTSEETQYF.

The chain uses TRBV7-2 and TRBJ2-2; TCRdb's D call, TRBD2, is unchecked because there is no DNA. Germline V gives CDR1 SGHTA, CDR2 FQGNSA. The CDR3 has 17 amino acids. The CDR3 loop reads CASSPRTSGTITGELFF.

This CDR3 is CASSPKDRAEQYF. J is TRBJ2-7 and V is TRBV5-1; TCRdb's D call, TRBD1, is unchecked because there is no DNA. The CDR3 runs to 13 residues. Germline V gene lookup returns CDR1 SGHRS and CDR2 YFSETQ.

V gene TRBV5-6 combines with J gene TRBJ1-6; absent DNA, TCRdb's TRBD1 call cannot be checked. This CDR3 spans 12 amino acids. Germline CDR1 and CDR2: SGHDT and YYEEEE. CDR3 region: CASSFGGTPLHF.

This sequence joins TRBV9 and TRBJ1-5; the D call of TRBD1 rests on TCRdb alone, since no DNA is present to check it. Per the germline V gene, CDR1 is SGDLS and CDR2 is YYNGEE. The CDR3 spans 14 residues. The CDR3 is CASSPGEQNQPQHF.

This chain joins TRBV11-3 and TRBJ2-5; the D call from TCRdb, TRBD2, cannot be confirmed without DNA. The germline CDR1 and CDR2 sequences are SGHNT and YENEEA. The CDR3 runs 18 residues. The CDR3 sequence is CASSLDRPSGGAAETQYF.

The genes are TRBV7-9 and TRBJ2-3; TCRdb proposes TRBD2, but this gene call is untestable without DNA. The CDR3 length is 16 residues. Germline V CDR1 and CDR2: SEHNR, FQNEAQ (reference sequence). CDR3 region: CASSFAGGDLADTQYF.

The CDR3 region is CASSSADRGNTEAFF. J is TRBJ1-1 and V is TRBV7-6; TCRdb's assignment of TRBD1 cannot be checked, as there is no DNA. CDR1 and CDR2 (germline): SGHVS, FNYEAQ. The CDR3 loop spans 15 amino acids. Drawing the rest from reference TRBV7-6 and TRBJ1-1, the complete variable domain is GAGVSQSPRYKVTKRGQDVALRCDPISGHVSLYWYRQALGQGPEFLTYFNYEAQQDKSGLPNDRFSAERPEGSISTLTIQRTEQRDSAMYRCASSSADRGNTEAFFGQGTRLTVV.

The CDR3 protein is CASRVDRDQQFF. V and J are TRBV11-2 and TRBJ2-1; TCRdb returns TRBD1, unconfirmable since there is no DNA. Germline V lookup: CDR1 SGHAT, CDR2 FQNNGV. CDR3 length: 12 residues.

The CDR3 reads CASSSKPLRGQNNEQFF. The rearrangement links TRBV28 to TRBJ2-1; TCRdb names TRBD1, which stays unverified in the absence of DNA. The germline gives CDR1 MDHEN, CDR2 SYDVKM. The CDR3 consists of 17 residues.

This chain joins TRBV6-7 and TRBJ1-5; the TCRdb call, TRBD1, lacks DNA for checking. TRBV6-7 is labeled an ORF, and its function is uncertain. The CDR3 runs 19 residues. The CDR3 region is CASSYTTGTRGDRNQPQHF.

The gene calls are TRBV6-5 and TRBJ2-1; without DNA, the TCRdb call of TRBD2 cannot be checked. The germline CDR1 and CDR2 sequences are MNHEY and SVGAGI. The CDR3 has 15 amino acids. The CDR3 here is CASNPLAGGHNEQFF.

The chain carries TRBV27 and TRBJ2-7; the D call of TRBD2 rests on TCRdb alone, since no DNA is present to check it. Looked up from germline, CDR1 is MNHEY and CDR2 is SMNVEV (reference sequence). The CDR3 covers 13 residues. The CDR3 sequence is CASSSGLEREQYF.

CDR3 sequence: CASSFEIGQGGHQPQHF. The gene calls are TRBV7-9 and TRBJ1-5; TCRdb's D call of TRBD1 is untestable without DNA. CDR1 SEHNR and CDR2 FQNEAQ come from the germline V gene (reference sequence). The CDR3 contains 17 residues.

The CDR3 reads CASSLWGTEAFF. The chain carries TRBV7-9 and TRBJ1-1. Germline V lookup: CDR1 SEHNR, CDR2 FQNEAQ (reference sequence). The CDR3 consists of 12 residues. Drawing the rest from reference TRBV7-9 and TRBJ1-1, the complete variable domain is DTGVSQNPRHKITKRGQNVTFRCDPISEHNRLYWYRQTLGQGPEFLTYFQNEAQLEKSRLLSDRFSAERPKGSFSTLEIQRTEQGDSAMYLCASSLWGTEAFFGQGTRLTVV.

This rearrangement joins TRBV15 to TRBJ2-7. The CDR3 is 14 residues long. Per germline, CDR1 LNHNV and CDR2 YYDKDF (reference sequence). The CDR3 spells CATSRGGVSYEQYF.

The chain employs TRBV7-9 and TRBJ2-2; there is no DNA to check the TCRdb D call of TRBD2. This CDR3 is 18 amino acids long. Germline-derived CDR1 and CDR2 are SEHNR and FQNEAQ (reference sequence). This CDR3 is CASSSLFGQSGATGELFF.

The V and J genes are TRBV13 and TRBJ2-5; TCRdb lists TRBD1, though no DNA is available to test this call. Germline V lookup: CDR1 PRHDT, CDR2 FYEKMQ (reference sequence). This CDR3 has 14 residues. CDR3 region: CASSQSTGVETQYF.

The chain has TRBV12-3 or TRBV12-4 and TRBJ2-1; without DNA, the TCRdb call of TRBD1 cannot be checked. CDR3 size: 17 residues. CDR3 amino acids: CASSFRLAGVSYNEQFF.

This rearrangement joins TRBV6-5 to TRBJ2-7; as DNA is missing, the TRBD2 call by TCRdb cannot be tested. The CDR3 is 14 residues long. Germline CDR1 is MNHEY and CDR2 is SVGAGI. CDR3 loop: CASSSDFRPYEQYF.

The CDR3 sequence is CASSRQASGGRDEQFF. V gene TRBV4-1 combines with J gene TRBJ2-1; TCRdb outputs TRBD2, but without DNA this stays unchecked. This CDR3 is built from 16 residues. CDR1 and CDR2 from the germline V gene are MGHRA and YSYEKL.

The rearrangement joins TRBV7-9 to TRBJ1-2. This CDR3 spans 13 amino acids. The germline CDR1 and CDR2 sequences are SEHNR and FQNEAQ (reference sequence). This CDR3 is CASSLEEGNGYTF.